A selection of T cell receptor beta chains follows, all from one sample in a study of blood T cell repertoires in COVID-19. This table comes from immunoSEQ multiplex PCR, and its TCRdb copy is limited to in-frame clones, with some not included. The data hold over 4,000 clones, with about 72% observed a single time. Material: peripheral blood. These receptors originate from a human donor with active or convalescent COVID-19. The donor label of this sample is uncertain. Both conserved end residues are part of each CDR3. The D gene is left open where the match is weak. Clone size is not always given. Where it is, it says once, few, many or a class for expanded clones.

TRBV7-3	.	.	TRBJ2-7	14	CASSLMAVSGEQYF	TGTGCCAGCAGCTTAATGGCAGTTTCAGGAGAGCAGTACTTC
TRBV5-7	.	.	TRBJ1-5	13	CASSSEDGQPQHF	TGTGCCAGCAGCTCTGAAGACGGGCAGCCCCAGCATTTT
TRBV5-1	.	.	TRBJ2-7	15	CASSLGSVTTYEQYF	TGCGCCAGCAGCTTGGGTAGCGTGACAACCTACGAGCAGTACTTC
TRBV6-2/TRBV6-3	.	.	TRBJ2-1	15	CASSYSTRRGNEQFF	TGTGCCAGCAGTTACTCGACTAGGAGAGGCAATGAGCAGTTCTTC
TRBV2	.	TRBD1	TRBJ1-4	16	CASSPGTGGGNEKLFF	TGTGCCAGCAGTCCCGGGACAGGGGGTGGAAATGAAAAACTGTTTTTT
TRBV25-1	.	.	TRBJ2-2	15	CASTSSGGGTGELFF	TGTGCCAGCACATCTAGCGGAGGGGGGACCGGGGAGCTGTTTTTT
TRBV24-1	.	.	TRBJ2-3	11	CASEGVDTQYF	TGTGCCTCCGAGGGGGTCGATACGCAGTATTTT
TRBV23-1	few	TRBD2	TRBJ2-1	16	CASSQSSGAGGNEQFF	TGCGCCAGCAGTCAATCCAGCGGGGCGGGGGGCAATGAGCAGTTCTTC
TRBV4-3	.	TRBD1	TRBJ1-5	14	CASSQATGLEPQHF	TGCGCCAGCAGCCAAGCGACAGGGTTAGAGCCCCAGCATTTT
TRBV5-1	few	.	TRBJ1-2	13	CASSPLWRGGYTF	TGCGCCAGCAGTCCCCTCTGGCGGGGGGGCTACACCTTC
TRBV19	.	.	TRBJ2-1	15	CASSIPSAHYNEQFF	TGTGCCAGTAGTATACCCAGCGCCCACTACAATGAGCAGTTCTTC
TRBV30	.	.	TRBJ1-1	12	CAWHIEDSEAFF	TGTGCCTGGCACATTGAGGACAGTGAAGCTTTCTTT
TRBV3-1/TRBV3-2	.	.	TRBJ1-6	14	CASSQDNRDSPLHF	TGTGCCAGCAGCCAAGACAACAGGGATTCACCCCTCCACTTT
TRBV19	.	.	TRBJ1-5	15	CASSRGQNSNQPQHF	TGTGCCAGTAGTAGAGGACAGAATAGCAATCAGCCCCAGCATTTT
TRBV7-3	.	TRBD2	TRBJ2-7	14	CASSFREVMYEQYF	TGTGCCAGCAGCTTCCGGGAGGTTATGTACGAGCAGTACTTC
TRBV6-5	.	TRBD1	TRBJ2-7	14	CASSSGGARYEQYF	TGTGCCAGCAGTTCAGGGGGCGCAAGGTACGAGCAGTACTTC
TRBV11-2	medium-sized	TRBD2	TRBJ2-3	14	CASSFSLSSGRQYF	TGTGCCAGCAGCTTCAGTCTCTCTAGCGGGAGACAGTATTTT
TRBV9	.	.	TRBJ1-3	13	CASSSSSGNTIYF	TGTGCCAGCAGCTCCAGCTCTGGAAACACCATATATTTT
TRBV2	.	.	TRBJ1-5	13	CASSRGGGQPQHF	TGTGCCAGCAGTAGGGGGGGCGGGCAGCCCCAGCATTTT
TRBV6-5	few	.	TRBJ1-2	14	CASRTSTGNYGYTF	TGTGCCAGCAGAACCTCGACAGGAAACTATGGCTACACCTTC
TRBV7-2	.	.	TRBJ2-1	14	CASSPHRGYNEQFF	TGTGCCAGCAGCCCCCATCGAGGTTACAATGAGCAGTTCTTC
TRBV7-3	.	.	TRBJ2-1	14	CASSLTHGLNEQFF	TGTGCCAGCAGCTTAACACATGGACTAAATGAGCAGTTCTTC
TRBV18	.	TRBD1	TRBJ1-5	16	CASSPREAGGSQPQHF	TGTGCCAGCTCACCAAGGGAAGCAGGGGGCTCTCAGCCCCAGCATTTT
TRBV6-5	.	.	TRBJ2-7	14	CASSYRDTSYEQYF	TGTGCCAGCAGTTACCGGGACACCTCTTACGAGCAGTACTTC
TRBV11-2	.	TRBD1	TRBJ1-1	17	CASSSGQDIGMNTEAFF	TGTGCCAGCAGCTCGGGACAGGACATAGGAATGAACACTGAAGCTTTCTTT
TRBV6-6	.	.	TRBJ1-3	16	CASSLAQGRSGNTIYF	TGTGCCAGCAGTCTAGCTCAGGGAAGATCTGGAAACACCATATATTTT
TRBV7-6	once	.	TRBJ2-5	14	CASSLAGGRETQYF	TGTGCCAGCAGCTTAGCGGGGGGGCGAGAGACCCAGTACTTC
TRBV2	once	TRBD2	TRBJ2-1	15	CASSELAGAYNEQFF	TGTGCCAGCAGTGAACTAGCGGGAGCTTACAATGAGCAGTTCTTC
TRBV4-2	.	.	TRBJ1-6	14	CASSQDRVHSPLHF	TGTGCCAGCAGCCAAGACAGGGTGCATTCACCCCTCCACTTT
TRBV30	.	.	TRBJ2-1	11	CAWSQDSEQFF	TGTGCCTGGAGTCAAGATAGTGAGCAGTTCTTC
TRBV5-6	.	TRBD2	TRBJ2-5	14	CASSSTSAQETQYF	TGTGCCAGCAGCTCCACTAGCGCACAAGAGACCCAGTACTTC
TRBV7-2	.	TRBD2	TRBJ2-3	18	CASSLVGGRGIAGDTQYF	TGTGCCAGCAGCTTAGTTGGCGGGAGGGGGATCGCAGGGGATACGCAGTATTTT
TRBV5-1	.	.	TRBJ2-3	17	CASSLGGTTGLPDTQYF	TGCGCCAGCAGCTTGGGGGGTACGACGGGACTTCCAGATACGCAGTATTTT
TRBV30	once	.	TRBJ2-3	12	CASNRGTDTQYF	TGTGCCTCTAACCGGGGGACAGATACGCAGTATTTT
TRBV5-1	.	.	TRBJ2-2	15	CASSLGSSRAGELFF	TGCGCCAGCAGCTTGGGGTCCAGCAGGGCCGGGGAGCTGTTTTTT
TRBV21-1	.	.	TRBJ2-2	13	CASSKGTTGELFF	TGTGCCAGCAGCAAGGGCACGACCGGGGAGCTGTTTTTT
TRBV7-7	.	TRBD2	TRBJ2-3	15	CASSLASGGTDTQYF	TGTGCTAGCAGCTTAGCTAGCGGGGGCACAGATACGCAGTATTTT
TRBV6-5	.	TRBD1	TRBJ1-6	14	CASSLGQEGSPLHF	TGTGCCAGCAGCCTCGGACAGGAGGGTTCACCCCTCCACTTT
TRBV19	.	TRBD1	TRBJ1-1	15	CASIETGTGYRRAFF	TGTGCCAGTATTGAGACCGGGACAGGGTATCGAAGAGCTTTCTTT
TRBV23-1	.	.	TRBJ2-2	17	CASSQLLDRTNTGELFF	TGCGCCAGCAGTCAACTTCTCGACAGGACGAACACCGGGGAGCTGTTTTTT
TRBV7-2	.	TRBD1	TRBJ1-2	14	CASSSLRTGGGYTF	TGTGCCAGCAGCTCCCTCCGGACAGGGGGTGGCTACACCTTC
TRBV19	few	.	TRBJ2-3	16	CASSIRAGHSTDTQYF	TGTGCCAGTAGTATCCGAGCGGGACATAGCACAGATACGCAGTATTTT
TRBV4-3	.	.	TRBJ2-7	15	CASSPQNTGSYEQYF	TGCGCCAGCAGCCCCCAGAACACGGGCTCCTACGAGCAGTACTTC
TRBV19	once	.	TRBJ1-1	11	CASSMGSKSFF	TGTGCCAGTAGTATGGGCTCAAAGTCTTTCTTT
TRBV18	hyperexpanded	TRBD2	TRBJ2-6	18	CASSVTSGPFSGANVLTF	TGTGCCAGCTCGGTCACTAGCGGACCTTTCTCTGGGGCCAACGTCCTGACTTTC
TRBV9	.	.	TRBJ2-2	17	CASSVVITGQNTGELFF	TGTGCCAGCAGCGTAGTGATTACAGGGCAGAACACCGGGGAGCTGTTTTTT
TRBV19	.	.	TRBJ1-3	14	CASSIQSGGNTIYF	TGTGCCAGTAGTATCCAGAGCGGTGGAAACACCATATATTTT
TRBV6-1	few	.	TRBJ2-5	14	CASSEYGSAETQYF	TGTGCCAGCAGTGAATACGGGTCAGCAGAGACCCAGTACTTC
TRBV21-1	.	.	TRBJ2-1	18	CASSKGAEGEERNSEQFF	TGTGCCAGCAGCAAAGGTGCCGAGGGGGAAGAGAGGAACAGTGAGCAGTTCTTC